This is a list of T cell receptor beta chains from one sample in a study of T cells in Graves' hyperthyroidism and ophthalmopathy. Each CDR3 protein gets one entry after TCRdb re-called the multiplex PCR reads with MiXCR. The table includes over 350,000 distinct CDR3 sequences, approximately 14% detected once. The sample was blood. Receptors were obtained from a man younger than 35 with Graves' ophthalmopathy. CDR3s include the opening cysteine and the closing phenylalanine or tryptophan. Fields, in order: J gene, D gene, clone size, V gene, CDR3 protein, CDR3 DNA. A D gene is named only where the DNA matches it firmly. Expanded clones get a size class; other rows say once, few or many, or leave the size out.

TRBJ1-2,TRBD1,many,TRBV3-1,CASSHLDRENDYTF,TGTGCCAGCAGCCACTTGGACAGGGAAAATGACTACACCTTC
TRBJ2-3,TRBD2,many,TRBV3-1,CASSLASGRGGTQYF,TGTGCCAGCAGCCTCGCTAGCGGGAGGGGGGGCACGCAGTATTTT
TRBJ2-1,TRBD2,many,TRBV24-1,CATSDLDSGRYEQFF,TGTGCCACCAGTGATTTGGATAGCGGGAGGTATGAGCAGTTCTTC
TRBJ1-2,NA,many,TRBV7-9,CASSSQESPSRGYTF,TGTGCCAGCAGCTCCCAAGAAAGCCCAAGCCGTGGCTACACCTTC
TRBJ2-5,TRBD1,NA,TRBV12-3/TRBV12-4,CASSLAPGQGRETQYF,TGTGCCAGCAGTTTAGCTCCGGGACAGGGGCGAGAGACCCAGTACTTC
TRBJ1-6,NA,many,TRBV7-8,CASSFSLTVRGSPLHF,TGTGCCAGCAGCTTCAGCCTGACGGTCCGAGGATCACCCCTCCACTTT
TRBJ2-5,TRBD2,many,TRBV12-3/TRBV12-4,CASTDGGEQETQYF,TGTGCCAGCACCGACGGGGGGGAACAAGAGACCCAGTACTTC
TRBJ1-2,NA,NA,TRBV30,CAWSAGVGYTF,TGTGCCTGGAGTGCAGGGGTCGGCTACACCTTC
TRBJ1-5,NA,NA,TRBV2,CASSLSGGSPQHF,TGTGCCAGCAGCCTCTCGGGAGGTTCGCCCCAGCATTTT
TRBJ2-3,NA,NA,TRBV12-3/TRBV12-4,CASSPQDSYTDTQYF,TGTGCCAGCAGCCCCCAAGACTCATACACAGATACGCAGTATTTT
TRBJ2-7,TRBD1,once,TRBV7-9,CASSSGTGKYEQYF,TGTGCCAGCAGCTCTGGGACAGGGAAGTACGAGCAGTACTTC
TRBJ2-5,NA,many,TRBV18,CASSPRQQETQYF,TGTGCCAGCTCACCACGACAGCAAGAGACCCAGTACTTC
TRBJ1-1,TRBD1,NA,TRBV7-9,CASSLGQGRDTEAFF,TGTGCCAGCAGCTTAGGACAGGGCCGGGACACTGAAGCTTTCTTT
TRBJ1-1,TRBD1,many,TRBV6-2/TRBV6-3,CASSYSPGSQGAVNTEAFF,TGTGCCAGCAGTTACTCTCCAGGGTCACAGGGGGCAGTGAACACTGAAGCTTTCTTT
TRBJ1-2,NA,NA,TRBV12-5,CASGLGPGNYGFTF,TGTGCTAGTGGTTTGGGCCCCGGAAACTATGGCTTCACCTTC
TRBJ1-3,NA,NA,TRBV12-5,CASGSFSAINTIYF,TGTGCTAGTGGCTCATTTTCGGCCATAAACACCATATATTTT
TRBJ1-4,TRBD1,many,TRBV6-1,CASSLPETGGKLFF,TGTGCCAGCAGTTTACCAGAGACAGGGGGAAAACTGTTTTTT
TRBJ2-7,TRBD2,many,TRBV20-1,CSARDRAGRSSYEQYF,TGCAGTGCTAGAGATCGGGCCGGGAGGTCCTCCTACGAGCAGTACTTC
TRBJ1-2,NA,NA,TRBV7-9,CASSFLQVYYGYTF,TGTGCCAGCAGCTTCCTCCAGGTCTACTATGGCTACACCTTC
TRBJ1-5,NA,few,TRBV7-6,CASSLLDTRIYSNQPQHF,TGTGCCAGCAGCTTATTAGACACGCGCATTTATAGCAATCAGCCCCAGCATTTT
TRBJ2-5,TRBD2,few,TRBV4-1,CASSQEDFLAGVQETQYF,TGCGCCAGCAGCCAGGAGGACTTTCTAGCGGGGGTGCAAGAGACCCAGTACTTC
TRBJ2-2,NA,NA,TRBV5-1,CASSARVGGNTGELFF,TGCGCCAGCAGCGCCAGGGTTGGGGGGAACACCGGGGAGCTGTTTTTT
TRBJ1-3,NA,many,TRBV7-2,CASSFHGGASSGNTIYF,TGTGCCAGCAGCTTTCACGGCGGGGCTAGCTCTGGAAACACCATATATTTT
TRBJ2-3,NA,NA,TRBV6-1,CASSTLGPVEDTQYF,TGTGCCAGCAGCACCTTGGGGCCAGTGGAAGATACGCAGTATTTT
TRBJ2-5,TRBD2,many,TRBV2,CASTPASGLAAQRDF,TGTGCCAGCACCCCCGCCTCGGGACTAGCGGCTCAAAGGGACTTC
TRBJ2-5,NA,NA,TRBV7-9,CASSLRQTEETQYF,TGTGCCAGCAGCTTACGACAGACGGAAGAGACCCAGTACTTC
TRBJ1-1,TRBD1,many,TRBV12-3/TRBV12-4,CASSFLGQGSEAFF,TGTGCCAGCAGTTTTCTGGGACAGGGTTCGGAAGCTTTCTTT
TRBJ2-5,TRBD2,many,TRBV20-1,CSATRAGVETQYF,TGCAGTGCTACGAGAGCGGGAGTAGAGACCCAGTACTTC
TRBJ2-7,NA,NA,TRBV10-1,CASSAVGPDEQYF,TGCGCCAGCAGTGCAGTGGGGCCGGACGAGCAGTACTTC
TRBJ1-1,TRBD1,few,TRBV19,CASPPGQGLPTEAFF,TGTGCCAGTCCCCCGGGACAGGGTTTACCCACTGAAGCTTTCTTT
TRBJ2-3,NA,many,TRBV30,CAWSVAGAHFTDTQYF,TGTGCCTGGAGTGTAGCTGGGGCCCATTTCACAGATACGCAGTATTTT
TRBJ2-2,TRBD2,NA,TRBV18,CASSPPGTRDTGELFF,TGTGCCAGCTCACCACCGGGGACTAGAGACACCGGGGAGCTGTTTTTT
TRBJ2-7,NA,many,TRBV6-1,CASSELTGYGEQYF,TGTGCCAGCAGTGAACTTACAGGGTATGGCGAGCAGTACTTC
TRBJ2-1,TRBD1,many,TRBV6-1,CASSVAGWTGAQNEQFF,TGTGCCAGCAGTGTTGCCGGGTGGACAGGGGCGCAAAATGAGCAGTTCTTC
TRBJ2-1,TRBD2,many,TRBV3-1,CASSQPSGGPVNEQFF,TGTGCCAGCAGCCAACCTAGCGGGGGGCCCGTCAATGAGCAGTTCTTC
TRBJ2-5,NA,many,TRBV6-1,CASSRSGLTATQYF,TGTGCCAGCAGTCGATCGGGCCTAACCGCGACCCAGTACTTC
TRBJ1-2,NA,many,TRBV29-1,CSVEAQTYGYTF,TGCAGCGTTGAAGCTCAGACCTATGGCTACACCTTC
TRBJ1-3,NA,NA,TRBV13,CASSLVHMDLSGNTIYF,TGCGCCAGCAGCTTGGTTCACATGGACCTCTCTGGAAACACCATATATTTT
TRBJ1-2,TRBD1,NA,TRBV19,CASSEDRGIYGYTF,TGTGCCAGTAGTGAGGACAGGGGGATCTATGGCTACACCTTC
TRBJ2-3,TRBD2,few,TRBV6-5,CASSYYGGGTDTQYF,TGTGCCAGCAGTTACTACGGGGGGGGCACAGATACGCAGTATTTT